This T cell receptor (beta chain) emerged from a study of T cell changes during pregnancy in multiple sclerosis. V was cut by 8 bases and J by 4 bases, with 8 bases left in between. This CDR3 is 12 amino acids long. Germline V lookup: CDR1 MGHDK, CDR2 SYGVNS. Repertoires were generated with immunoSEQ multiplex PCR, while TCRdb's copy carries only in-frame clones and drops some. This sample has 35,000 to 40,000 clones, with 91% found just once. The J gene is TRBJ2-2, the V gene TRBV25-1; D is unclear. The receptor comes from a female donor with multiple sclerosis, enrolled in a pregnancy study. This specimen consisted of CD8+ T cells from peripheral blood mononuclear cells, obtained in the second trimester of pregnancy. The CDR3 DNA reads as TGTGCCAGCGGCCACAGCACCGGGGAGCTGTTTTTT. Translating gives CASGHSTGELFF. Full variable domain (missing parts from reference TRBV25-1 and TRBJ2-2): EADIYQTPRYLVIGTGKKITLECSQTMGHDKMYWYQQDPGMELHLIHYSYGVNSTEKGDLSSESTVSRIRTEHFPLTLESARPSHTSQYLCASGHSTGELFFGEGSRLTVL.